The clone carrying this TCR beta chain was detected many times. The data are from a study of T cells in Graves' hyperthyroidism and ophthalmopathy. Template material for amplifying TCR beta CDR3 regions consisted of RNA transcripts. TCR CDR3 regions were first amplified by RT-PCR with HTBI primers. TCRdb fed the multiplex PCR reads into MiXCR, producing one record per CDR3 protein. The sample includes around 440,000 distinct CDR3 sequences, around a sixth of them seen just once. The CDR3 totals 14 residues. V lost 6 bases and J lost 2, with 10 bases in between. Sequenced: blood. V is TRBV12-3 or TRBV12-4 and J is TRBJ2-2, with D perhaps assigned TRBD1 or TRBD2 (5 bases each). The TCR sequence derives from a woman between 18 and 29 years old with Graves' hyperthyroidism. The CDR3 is CASSLGPNTGELFF. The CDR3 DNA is TGTGCCAGCAGCTTGGGACCAAACACCGGGGAGCTGTTTTTT.